This is a list of T cell receptor beta chains from one sample in a study of blood T cell repertoires in COVID-19. The table came from immunoSEQ multiplex PCR; TCRdb's copy has only in-frame clones and leaves some out. The data hold 140,000 to 150,000 clones, with 80% to 90% observed a single time. The sequenced material came from peripheral blood. The source is a woman aged 60-70 years with COVID-19, enrolled during active disease. Each CDR3 is given with its conserved first and last residue. The D gene is left open where the match is weak.

j_gene: TRBJ2-2; v_gene: TRBV19; len: 13; d_gene: .; CDR3nt: TGTGCCAGTAGTTCGGACTATATCCGGGAGCTGTTTTTT; CDR3aa: CASSSDYIRELFF
j_gene: TRBJ2-2; v_gene: TRBV2; len: 16; d_gene: TRBD2; CDR3nt: TGTGCCAGCAGTGAAGGGGCGGGGGACGGCACCGGGGAGCTGTTTTTT; CDR3aa: CASSEGAGDGTGELFF
j_gene: TRBJ1-4; v_gene: TRBV4-3; len: 15; d_gene: TRBD1; CDR3nt: TGCGCCAGCAGCCCACAAGACAGGGTTAATGAAAAACTGTTTTTT; CDR3aa: CASSPQDRVNEKLFF
j_gene: TRBJ1-5; v_gene: TRBV19; len: 13; d_gene: TRBD1; CDR3nt: TGTGCCAGTAGTATAACAGGGGGCTCGCCCCAGCATTTT; CDR3aa: CASSITGGSPQHF
j_gene: TRBJ2-1; v_gene: TRBV7-6; len: 12; d_gene: .; CDR3nt: TGTGCCAGCAGCTTCACTGCAGGCGAGCAGTTCTTC; CDR3aa: CASSFTAGEQFF
j_gene: TRBJ1-1; v_gene: TRBV19; len: 15; d_gene: .; CDR3nt: TGTGCCAGTAGTCTTGGGGGGGCGCATCGAACTGAAGCTTTCTTT; CDR3aa: CASSLGGAHRTEAFF
j_gene: TRBJ1-2; v_gene: TRBV6-5; len: 15; d_gene: .; CDR3nt: TGTGCCAGCAGTTACTCGCTGGGGGCAGGGTATGGCTACACCTTC; CDR3aa: CASSYSLGAGYGYTF
j_gene: TRBJ2-5; v_gene: TRBV14; len: 15; d_gene: .; CDR3nt: TGTGCCAGCAGCCAAGATCCCGGTCGGGGGGAGACCCAGTACTTC; CDR3aa: CASSQDPGRGETQYF
j_gene: TRBJ2-7; v_gene: TRBV7-9; len: 12; d_gene: .; CDR3nt: TGTGCCAGCAGCGGGCAGGCCTACGAGCAGTACTTC; CDR3aa: CASSGQAYEQYF
j_gene: TRBJ1-1; v_gene: TRBV20-1; len: 10; d_gene: .; CDR3nt: TGCAGTGCTAGTAGGCAGGCCCTTTTCTTT; CDR3aa: CSASRQALFF
j_gene: TRBJ2-3; v_gene: TRBV27; len: 16; d_gene: .; CDR3nt: TGTGCCAGCAGTTTGTTAGTGGCTAGCGGCACAGATACGCAGTATTTT; CDR3aa: CASSLLVASGTDTQYF
j_gene: TRBJ2-7; v_gene: TRBV7-2; len: 14; d_gene: .; CDR3nt: TGTGCCAGCAGCCCCCAGACTAGATTCGACGAGCAGTACTTC; CDR3aa: CASSPQTRFDEQYF
j_gene: TRBJ2-5; v_gene: TRBV3-1/TRBV3-2; len: 16; d_gene: .; CDR3nt: TGTGCCAGCAGCCGGTCGGGTAGGATGCTTCGGGAGACCCAGTACTTC; CDR3aa: CASSRSGRMLRETQYF
j_gene: TRBJ2-3; v_gene: TRBV24-1; len: 15; d_gene: TRBD1; CDR3nt: TGTGCCACCAGTCACGGGACAGGGGGCACAGATACGCAGTATTTT; CDR3aa: CATSHGTGGTDTQYF